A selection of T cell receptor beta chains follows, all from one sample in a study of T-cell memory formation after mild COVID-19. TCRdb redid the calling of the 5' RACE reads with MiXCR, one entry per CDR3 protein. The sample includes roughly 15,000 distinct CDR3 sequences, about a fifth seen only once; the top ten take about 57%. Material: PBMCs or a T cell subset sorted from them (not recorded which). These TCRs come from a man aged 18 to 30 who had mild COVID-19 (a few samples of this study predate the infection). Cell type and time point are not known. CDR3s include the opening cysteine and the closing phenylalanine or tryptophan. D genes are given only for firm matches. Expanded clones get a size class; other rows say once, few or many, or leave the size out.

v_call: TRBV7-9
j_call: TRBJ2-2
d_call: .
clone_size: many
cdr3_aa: CASSRMTVNTGELFF
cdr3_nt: TGTGCCAGCAGCCGTATGACAGTGAACACCGGGGAGCTGTTTTTT

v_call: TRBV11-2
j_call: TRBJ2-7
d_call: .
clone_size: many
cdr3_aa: CASSLDGLGTAHEQYF
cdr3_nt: TGTGCCAGCAGCTTAGATGGGTTGGGGACGGCCCACGAGCAGTACTTC

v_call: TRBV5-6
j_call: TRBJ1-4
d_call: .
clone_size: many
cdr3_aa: CASSLSGVGNEKLFF
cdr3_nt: TGTGCCAGCAGCTTGTCAGGGGTGGGGAATGAAAAACTGTTTTTT

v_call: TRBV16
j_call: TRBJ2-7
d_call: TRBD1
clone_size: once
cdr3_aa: CASSLIGQGYEQYF
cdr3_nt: TGTGCCAGCAGCCTGATAGGACAGGGATACGAGCAGTACTTC

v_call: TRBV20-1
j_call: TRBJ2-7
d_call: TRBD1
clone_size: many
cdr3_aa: CSARDPTGTAKYEQYF
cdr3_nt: TGCAGTGCTAGAGACCCTACAGGGACAGCAAAGTACGAGCAGTACTTC

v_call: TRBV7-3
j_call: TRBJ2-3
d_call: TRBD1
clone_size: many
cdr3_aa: CASSLGQGPVNTQYF
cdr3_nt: TGTGCCAGCAGCCTCGGACAGGGGCCCGTGAATACGCAGTATTTT

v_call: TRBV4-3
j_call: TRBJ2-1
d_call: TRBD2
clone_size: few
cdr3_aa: CASSQETSGGYNEQFF
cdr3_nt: TGCGCCAGCAGCCAAGAAACTAGCGGGGGGTACAATGAGCAGTTCTTC

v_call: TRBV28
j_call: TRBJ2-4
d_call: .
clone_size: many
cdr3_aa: CASTGGRHIQYF
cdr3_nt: TGTGCCAGCACTGGGGGGCGTCACATTCAGTACTTC

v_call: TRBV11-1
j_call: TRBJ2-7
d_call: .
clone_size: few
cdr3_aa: CASRQKGSYEQYF
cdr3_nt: TGTGCCAGCAGGCAGAAGGGTTCCTACGAGCAGTACTTC

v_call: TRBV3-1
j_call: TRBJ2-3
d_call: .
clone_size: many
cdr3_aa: CASSETSHTDTQYF
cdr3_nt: TGTGCCAGCAGCGAGACTAGTCACACAGATACGCAGTATTTT

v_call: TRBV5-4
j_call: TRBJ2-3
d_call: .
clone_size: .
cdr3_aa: CASSATDTQYF
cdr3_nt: TGTGCCAGCAGCGCAACAGATACGCAGTATTTT

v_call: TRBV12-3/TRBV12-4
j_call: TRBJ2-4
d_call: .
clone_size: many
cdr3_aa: CASSFRQVPGKNIQYF
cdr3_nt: TGTGCCAGCAGTTTTAGACAGGTTCCCGGCAAAAACATTCAGTACTTC

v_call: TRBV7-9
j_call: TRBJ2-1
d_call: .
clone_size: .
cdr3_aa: CASSFPPRLGNEQFF
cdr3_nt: TGTGCCAGCAGCTTCCCGCCCCGGTTGGGAAATGAGCAGTTCTTC

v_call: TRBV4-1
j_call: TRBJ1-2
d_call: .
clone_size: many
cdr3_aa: CASSRLPRGDSYGYTF
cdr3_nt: TGCGCCAGCAGCCGCCTCCCCCGGGGCGACAGCTATGGCTACACCTTC

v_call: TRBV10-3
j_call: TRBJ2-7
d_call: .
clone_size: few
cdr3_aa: CAISELGQIYEQYF
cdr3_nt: TGTGCCATCAGTGAGTTAGGACAAATCTACGAGCAGTACTTC

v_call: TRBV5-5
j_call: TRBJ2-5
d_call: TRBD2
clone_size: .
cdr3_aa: CASSPAGLGFGTQYF
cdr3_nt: TGTGCCAGCAGCCCGGCGGGACTAGGTTTCGGGACCCAGTACTTC

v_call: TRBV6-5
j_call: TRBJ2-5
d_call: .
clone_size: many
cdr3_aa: CASSYTQETQYF
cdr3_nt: TGTGCCAGCAGTTACACCCAAGAGACCCAGTACTTC

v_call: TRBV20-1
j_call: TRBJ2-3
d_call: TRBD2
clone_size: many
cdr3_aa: CSVRLAGVSTDTQYF
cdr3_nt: TGCAGTGTCCGACTAGCGGGGGTTAGCACAGATACGCAGTATTTT

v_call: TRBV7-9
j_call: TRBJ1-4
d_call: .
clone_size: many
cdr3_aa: CASSWSRDSGAPNEKLFF
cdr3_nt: TGTGCCAGCAGCTGGTCAAGGGATTCAGGCGCCCCAAATGAAAAACTGTTTTTT

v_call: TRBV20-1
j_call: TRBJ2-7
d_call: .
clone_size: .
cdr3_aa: CSARDPISYEQYF
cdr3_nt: TGCAGTGCTAGAGATCCAATCTCCTACGAGCAGTACTTC

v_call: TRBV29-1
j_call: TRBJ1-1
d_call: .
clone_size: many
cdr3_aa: CSVEDTGMNTEAFF
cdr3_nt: TGCAGCGTTGAAGACACAGGGATGAACACTGAAGCTTTCTTT

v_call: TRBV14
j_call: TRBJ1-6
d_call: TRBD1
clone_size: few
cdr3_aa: CASSQGTGGGSPLHF
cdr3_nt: TGTGCCAGCAGCCAAGGGACAGGCGGCGGTTCACCCCTCCACTTT

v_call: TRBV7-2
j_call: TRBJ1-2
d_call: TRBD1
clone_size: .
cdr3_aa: CASSATQGANGYTF
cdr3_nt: TGTGCCAGCAGCGCGACTCAGGGGGCGAATGGCTACACCTTC

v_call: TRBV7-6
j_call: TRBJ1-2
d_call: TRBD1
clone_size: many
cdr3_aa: CASSPTGGGYGYTF
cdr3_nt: TGTGCCAGCAGCCCGACAGGGGGGGGCTATGGCTACACCTTC

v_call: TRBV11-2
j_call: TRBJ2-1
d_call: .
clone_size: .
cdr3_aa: CASSLDPWGSFNEQFF
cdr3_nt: TGTGCCAGCAGCTTAGATCCCTGGGGGTCCTTCAATGAGCAGTTCTTC

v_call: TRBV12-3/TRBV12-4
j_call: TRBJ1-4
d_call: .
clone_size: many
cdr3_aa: CASSRDSATNEKLFF
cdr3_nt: TGTGCCAGCAGTAGAGACAGTGCAACTAATGAAAAACTGTTTTTT

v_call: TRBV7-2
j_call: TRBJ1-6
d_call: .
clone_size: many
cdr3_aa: CASSLARDVGSPLHF
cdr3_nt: TGTGCCAGCAGCTTAGCTAGGGATGTAGGTTCACCCCTCCACTTT

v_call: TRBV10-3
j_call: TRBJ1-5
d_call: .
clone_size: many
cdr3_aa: CASCGGDNQPQHF
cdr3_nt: TGTGCCAGCTGTGGGGGTGACAATCAGCCCCAGCATTTT

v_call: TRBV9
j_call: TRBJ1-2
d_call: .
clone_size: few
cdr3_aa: CASSVGTERLHTYGYTF
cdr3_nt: TGTGCCAGCAGCGTAGGGACAGAGAGACTCCATACCTATGGCTACACCTTC

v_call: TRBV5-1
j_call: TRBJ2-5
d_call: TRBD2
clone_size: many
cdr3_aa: CASSLVLAGGETQYF
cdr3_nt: TGCGCCAGCAGCTTGGTGCTAGCGGGGGGAGAGACCCAGTACTTC

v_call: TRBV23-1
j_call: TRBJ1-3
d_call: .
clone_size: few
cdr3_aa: CASSQGGTVPITGNTIYF
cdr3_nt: TGCGCCAGCAGTCAGGGGGGAACCGTACCCATCACTGGAAACACCATATATTTT

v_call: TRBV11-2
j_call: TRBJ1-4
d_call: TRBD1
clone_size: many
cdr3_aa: CASSLWTGPEKLFF
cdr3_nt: TGTGCCAGCAGCTTATGGACAGGACCCGAAAAACTGTTTTTT

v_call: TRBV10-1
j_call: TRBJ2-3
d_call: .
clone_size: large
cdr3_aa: CASSGIGTQYF
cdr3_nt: TGCGCCAGCAGTGGAATTGGTACGCAGTATTTT

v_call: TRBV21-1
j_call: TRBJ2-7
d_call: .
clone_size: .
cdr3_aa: CASGYREPRYYEQYF
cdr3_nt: TGTGCCAGCGGCTACAGGGAGCCTAGGTACTACGAGCAGTACTTC

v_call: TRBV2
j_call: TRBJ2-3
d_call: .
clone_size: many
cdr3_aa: CASRATSDSTDTQYF
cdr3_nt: TGTGCCAGCAGGGCTACGTCGGATAGCACAGATACGCAGTATTTT

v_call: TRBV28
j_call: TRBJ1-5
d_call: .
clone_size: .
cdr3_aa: CASSLFYHQPQHF
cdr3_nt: TGTGCCAGCAGTTTATTCTATCATCAGCCCCAGCATTTT

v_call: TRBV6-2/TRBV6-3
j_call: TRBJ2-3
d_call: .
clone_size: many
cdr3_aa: CASSYRVPSSDDTQYF
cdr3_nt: TGTGCCAGCAGTTACCGGGTCCCCTCTTCCGATGATACGCAGTATTTT

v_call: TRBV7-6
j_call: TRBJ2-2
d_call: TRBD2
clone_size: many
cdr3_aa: CASSLGLAVGELFF
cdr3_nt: TGTGCCAGCAGCTTAGGACTAGCGGTCGGGGAGCTGTTTTTT

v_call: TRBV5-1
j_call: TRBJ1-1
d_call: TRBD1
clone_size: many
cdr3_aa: CASSLWLGTGKDTEAFF
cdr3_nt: TGCGCCAGCAGCTTGTGGCTCGGGACAGGGAAGGACACTGAAGCTTTCTTT

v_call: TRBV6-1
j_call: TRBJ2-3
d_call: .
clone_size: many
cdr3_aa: CASSRPGAGTDTQYF
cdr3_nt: TGTGCCAGCAGTCGCCCGGGGGCTGGCACAGATACGCAGTATTTT